Shown below are 6 T cell receptor beta chains from a single sample sequenced in a study of liver allograft versus peripheral blood T cells. About the study: Blood and transplanted-liver T cell receptor repertoires from recipients were compared.

TCRdb reanalysed the reads using MiXCR and keeps one entry per CDR3 protein. Of several thousand distinct CDR3 sequences listed, 17% are singletons. These receptor sequences come from a human patient who had a liver transplant. Some T cells may be provided by the graft donor.

This clonotype was seen a single time. One base away lies a much larger clone, so this may be a sequencing read error. The J gene is TRBJ2-7, the V gene TRBV28; D is possibly TRBD1 (6 bases). The CDR3 is made up of 14 amino acids. V lost 7 bases to trimming and J lost 6 bases, with 19 bases between them. Germline V gene lookup returns CDR1 MDHEN and CDR2 SYDVKM. This CDR3 reads CASIPGTTSCEQYF. Here the CDR3 DNA reads TGTGCCAGCATTCCCGGGACAACCTCTTGCGAGCAGTACTTC.

The CDR3 DNA reads TGCGCCAGCAGCTTGGGGACAGTGAATTCACCCCTCCACTTT. Encoded protein: CASSLGTVNSPLHF. The V and J genes are TRBV5-1 and TRBJ1-6, with a tentative D call TRBD1 (6 bases). The V end was cut by 0 bases, the J end by 7 bases, with 8 bases between. The CDR3 is 14 amino acids. Germline V CDR1 and CDR2: SGHRS, YFSETQ.

This clonotype was seen repeatedly, ten times or more. This sequence joins TRBV28 and TRBJ1-2; a weak D match, TRBD1 (5 bases). CDR1 is MDHEN, CDR2 SYDVKM, per germline. V dropped 4 bases and J dropped 8 bases, with 23 bases sitting between them. The CDR3 consists of 16 residues. This chain's CDR3 is CASSSVGEGPSWGYTF. The CDR3 DNA reads as TGTGCCAGCAGTTCAGTAGGTGAGGGGCCCAGCTGGGGCTACACCTTC.

This clonotype was counted many times. J is TRBJ1-3 and V is TRBV20-1, with TRBD1 as a possible D gene (5 bases). Looked up from germline, CDR1 is DFQATT and CDR2 is SNEGSKA (reference sequence). This CDR3 has 16 residues. Trimming took 0 bases from V and 0 from J, leaving 12 bases between them. The CDR3 reads CSARDLGASSGNTIYF. The CDR3 nucleotides read TGCAGTGCTAGAGATCTAGGGGCCAGCTCTGGAAACACCATATATTTT.

The rearrangement links TRBV3-1 to TRBJ1-2; D not resolved. The CDR3 has 14 amino acids. In germline, CDR1 is LGHDT, CDR2 YNNKEL (reference sequence). V shed 3 bases and J shed 4 bases, with 12 bases lying between them. DNA of the CDR3: TGTGCCAGCAGCCATTCAGGACGGATCTATGGCTACACCTTC. Translated: CASSHSGRIYGYTF.

This clonotype was seen only a few times. V is TRBV9 and J is TRBJ2-7; D might be TRBD1 (5 bases). Trimming removed 1 base from V and 2 bases from J, with 10 bases in between. From germline, CDR1 is SGDLS and CDR2 YYNGEE. The CDR3 spans 14 residues. Here the CDR3 DNA reads TGTGCCAGCAGCGTACAACAGGCTCCCTACGAGCAGTACTTC. Translation gives CASSVQQAPYEQYF.